The 32 T cell receptor beta chains given below trace back to one sample, sequenced in a study of T cell repertoires in cytomegalovirus infection. TCRdb re-called the reads through MiXCR, storing one row per CDR3 protein. Seen here are around 750,000 distinct CDR3 sequences, over 25% observed once, and the top ten hold over 10%. Their specific antigens are unknown. The sample consisted of cultured CD8+ T cells from PBMCs, taken from culture after CMV antigen stimulation. Receptors were obtained from a human donor in good health (CMV status not recorded). Some clones in this sample may be carry-over from other donors' samples.

This chain links TRBV11-2 with TRBJ2-5; D is unresolved. CDR1 is SGHAT and CDR2 is FQNNGV in the germline V gene. V shed 7 bases and J shed 3 bases, with 12 bases lying between them. The CDR3 has 13 residues. CDR3 nucleotides: TGTGCCAGCACCCTATGGAGAGAAGAGACCCAGTACTTC. Translation gives CASTLWREETQYF. Combining the CDR3 with reference TRBV11-2 and TRBJ2-5 gives the whole variable domain EAGVAQSPRYKIIEKRQSVAFWCNPISGHATLYWYQQILGQGPKLLIQFQNNGVVDDSQLPKDRFSAERLKGVDSTLKIQPAKLEDSAVYLCASTLWREETQYFGPGTRLLVL.

The V and J genes are TRBV7-2 and TRBJ2-3; 7 positions agree with TRBD1. Germline trimming cut 3 bases from V and 2 bases from J; bases unmatched to any gene: 5. The germline V gene encodes CDR1 SGHTA and CDR2 FQGNSA. The CDR3 is made up of 15 amino acids. The CDR3 DNA reads TGTGCCAGCAGCTTGAGGGGGCAGGACACAGATACGCAGTATTTT. Translating gives CASSLRGQDTDTQYF.

V usage is TRBV6-2 or TRBV6-3 and J usage is TRBJ2-3, with 8 bases identical to TRBD2. V lost 2 bases and J lost 5; bases outside the gene matches: 12. CDR1 is MNHEY and CDR2 is SVGEGT in the germline V gene. This CDR3 has 17 amino acids. CDR3: CASSYNPLAAHIDTQYF. The DNA for the CDR3 is TGTGCCAGCAGTTACAACCCACTAGCGGCACACATAGATACGCAGTATTTT.

This rearrangement joins TRBV19 to TRBJ1-6; TRBD1 is a possible D gene (6 bases). Trimming removed 5 bases at V and 6 bases at J, with 20 bases between. The germline V gene encodes CDR1 LNHDA and CDR2 SQIVND (reference sequence). The CDR3 has 17 amino acids. The CDR3 DNA sequence: TGTGCCAGTAGTCCTACCGGGACACAAATCTTTAATTCACCCCTCCACTTT. This sequence encodes CASSPTGTQIFNSPLHF.

In regard to this clonotype: Being one base from a much bigger clone, this may be a read error. The chain employs TRBV7-9 and TRBJ2-1; D is unresolved. The CDR3 is made up of 12 amino acids. The germline V gene encodes CDR1 SEHNR and CDR2 FQNEAQ (reference sequence). Trimming stripped 4 bases from V and 7 bases from J, with 8 bases between. For the CDR3, the DNA is TGTGCCAGCAGCTCCACTACAAATGAGCAGTTCTTC. It is translated as CASSSTTNEQFF.

This clonotype occurred a few times. The chain joins TRBV6-1 to TRBJ1-1; 7 bases match TRBD1. This CDR3 comprises 12 residues. Trimming at V came to 4 bases and at J to 7 bases, leaving 3 bases not matched to a gene. Germline-derived CDR1 and CDR2 are MNHNS and SASEGT. The CDR3 here is CASSAGQHEAFF. DNA of the CDR3: TGTGCCAGCAGTGCGGGACAGCATGAAGCTTTCTTT.

This clonotype was found a few times. The genes are TRBV7-8 and TRBJ2-7, with D possibly matching TRBD1 (6 bases). The germline V gene encodes CDR1 SGHVS and CDR2 FQNEAQ. The germline V and J ends were trimmed by 1 base and 3 bases, with 16 bases remaining between them. The CDR3 is made up of 16 amino acids. The CDR3 protein is CASSLGSTQGNYEQYV. In nucleotides, the CDR3 is TGTGCCAGCAGCTTAGGATCGACCCAGGGGAACTACGAGCAGTACGTC.

The chain employs TRBV11-2 and TRBJ2-4; 8 bases are shared with TRBD2. The CDR3 contains 14 residues. V trimming: 4 bases; J trimming: 7 bases; junction bases outside the gene matches: 6. The germline gives CDR1 SGHAT, CDR2 FQNNGV. The DNA for the CDR3 is TGTGCCAGCAGCTATCTAGCGGGTGGGAACATTCAGTACTTC. This codes for CASSYLAGGNIQYF. The complete variable domain, with remaining parts taken from reference TRBV11-2 and TRBJ2-4, reads EAGVAQSPRYKIIEKRQSVAFWCNPISGHATLYWYQQILGQGPKLLIQFQNNGVVDDSQLPKDRFSAERLKGVDSTLKIQPAKLEDSAVYLCASSYLAGGNIQYFGAGTRLSVL.

This clonotype was seen a single time. The rearrangement links TRBV6-6 to TRBJ2-1; 7 nucleotides match TRBD2. The CDR3 covers 16 residues. Germline V lookup: CDR1 MNHNY, CDR2 SVGAGI (reference sequence). J gave up 3 bases and V 0 bases, and 5 bases lay outside the gene matches. CDR3 DNA: TGTGCCAGCAGTTACTCCTGGCGGGAGAACTACAATGAGCAGTTCTTC. This sequence encodes CASSYSWRENYNEQFF.

This chain links TRBV7-6 with TRBJ1-3, with a possible D match to TRBD1 (5 bases). The length of the CDR3 is 18 residues. Trimming left V 7 bases short and J 0 bases short, with 22 bases between. From germline, CDR1 is SGHVS and CDR2 FNYEAQ. CDR3 residues: CASIGSGDLRGSGNTIYF. As DNA, the CDR3 is TGTGCCAGCATCGGTTCCGGGGACTTGAGGGGCTCTGGAAACACCATATATTTT.

The chain combines TRBV7-2 with TRBJ1-2; 7 nucleotides match TRBD1. Trimming cost V 3 bases and J 5 bases; bases outside gene matches: 12. This CDR3 has 16 amino acids. The V gene's germline CDR1 is SGHTA and CDR2 FQGNSA. CDR3 nucleotide sequence: TGTGCCAGCAGCTTGCGGCCCGACAGGGAGATATATGGCTACACCTTC. This translates into CASSLRPDREIYGYTF.

This clonotype was detected only a few times. The V call is TRBV5-1, the J call TRBJ1-2; a weak D match, TRBD1 (6 bases). With 4 bases removed from V and 6 bases from J, the gap between germline ends came to 13 bases. There are 13 residues in the CDR3. The V gene's germline CDR1 is SGHRS and CDR2 YFSETQ. The CDR3 sequence is CASSTHTGNGYTF. CDR3 nucleotide sequence: TGCGCCAGCAGCACCCACACAGGGAATGGCTACACCTTC.

The chain is built from TRBV6-1 and TRBJ2-3; no firm D call. CDR3 length: 15 residues. Trimming shortened V by 1 base and J by 0 bases, and 8 bases separated the two germline ends. Germline-derived CDR1 and CDR2 are MNHNS and SASEGT. CDR3 nucleotides: TGTGCCAGCAGTGAAGGGGTGGCCAGCACAGATACGCAGTATTTT. Translated: CASSEGVASTDTQYF.

This clonotype was detected a few times. The genes are TRBV20-1 and TRBJ2-7; possibly TRBD2 for D (5 bases). Germline V lookup: CDR1 DFQATT, CDR2 SNEGSKA (reference sequence). V lost 3 bases to trimming and J lost 7 bases, with 16 bases between them. CDR3 length: 13 residues. The CDR3 region has the DNA TGCAGTGCTAGCGCCGTGGCGGGTTCGGAGCAGTACGTC. Encoded protein: CSASAVAGSEQYV.

The chain combines TRBV7-9 with TRBJ1-1; D is perhaps TRBD1 (5 bases). The V end lost 1 base, the J end lost 3 bases, and 15 bases lay between the germline ends. This CDR3 spans 16 amino acids. Germline assignment: CDR1 SEHNR and CDR2 FQNEAQ (reference sequence). In DNA form, the CDR3 reads TGTGCCAGCAGCTTAGTCGTCTATGGGGGAGACACTGAAGCTTTCTTT. It specifies CASSLVVYGGDTEAFF.

The chain joins TRBV27 to TRBJ2-7; maybe TRBD2 (6 bases). The CDR3 spans 15 residues. V lost 2 bases, J lost 3 bases, and 14 bases lay in between. CDR1 and CDR2 from the germline V gene are MNHEY and SMNVEV (reference sequence). Here the CDR3 reads CASSLERPGVYEQYF. CDR3 bases: TGTGCCAGCAGTTTAGAAAGACCGGGGGTCTACGAGCAGTACTTC.

V usage is TRBV19 and J usage is TRBJ1-6; no definite D call. V lost 7 bases to trimming and J lost 0 bases, with 10 bases between them. The CDR3 consists of 15 residues. Per germline, CDR1 LNHDA and CDR2 SQIVND (reference sequence). The CDR3 DNA is TGTGCCAGTATGTGGACCAGCTCCTATAATTCACCCCTCCACTTT. It codes for CASMWTSSYNSPLHF.

The table lists this clonotype with a few counts. V is TRBV6-2 or TRBV6-3 and J is TRBJ2-4; D is possibly TRBD1 (6 bases). V was clipped by 8 bases and J by 6 bases, with 20 bases between them. Germline lookup yields CDR1 MNHEY and CDR2 SVGEGT. CDR3 size: 15 residues. The CDR3 protein is CASSWGPGRRNIQYF. The DNA of the CDR3 is TGTGCCAGCTCCTGGGGGCCCGGCCGGAGAAACATTCAGTACTTC.

The chain is built from TRBV18 and TRBJ2-7, with D tentatively TRBD2 (6 bases). The V end was cut by 0 bases, the J end by 5 bases, with 11 bases between. Germline V gene sequence: CDR1 KGHSH, CDR2 LQKENI. The CDR3 is 14 amino acids. CDR3 DNA sequence: TGTGCCAGCTCACCACCAGGGAGGACACACGAGCAGTACTTC. Protein: CASSPPGRTHEQYF.

This chain joins TRBV5-1 and TRBJ2-1; TRBD2 matches at 10 bases. The CDR3 contains 16 residues. CDR1 and CDR2 from the germline V gene are SGHRS and YFSETQ. J lost 3 bases, V lost 5 bases, and 8 bases had no gene match. The CDR3 coding sequence is TGCGCCAGCAGTTCCGCTAGCGGGGGCCACTACAATGAGCAGTTCTTC. Its protein is CASSSASGGHYNEQFF.

CDR3 protein: CASSQDWLETYNEQFF. The CDR3 nucleotides read TGTGCCAGCAGCCAAGATTGGCTAGAGACCTACAATGAGCAGTTCTTC. V is TRBV14 and J is TRBJ2-1; D is unresolved. Trimming took 0 bases from V and 2 from J, leaving 11 bases between them. This CDR3 spans 16 amino acids. Germline assignment: CDR1 SGHDN and CDR2 FVKESK.

The chain is built from TRBV6-2 or TRBV6-3 and TRBJ1-6; D perhaps matches TRBD1 (6 bases). The V gene lost 0 bases and the J gene lost 6 bases, with 9 bases spanning the gap. CDR1 and CDR2 (germline): MNHEY, SVGEGT. The CDR3 is made up of 15 amino acids. The CDR3 nucleotides read TGTGCCAGCAGTTACTCGGGCAGGGGTAATTCACCCCTCCACTTT. Protein: CASSYSGRGNSPLHF.

This clonotype has only a few counts. The gene calls are TRBV19 and TRBJ2-2; the D is unclear. From germline, CDR1 is LNHDA and CDR2 SQIVND (reference sequence). This CDR3 contains 14 residues. Deletions cut 3 bases from V and 3 bases from J, with 8 bases between. This CDR3 is CASSMLGHTGELFF. The CDR3 DNA follows: TGTGCCAGTAGTATGTTAGGCCACACCGGGGAGCTGTTTTTT.

This clonotype turned up a few times. V and J are TRBV7-3 and TRBJ2-2; possible D gene TRBD1, 6 bases. Trimming pared 3 bases from V and 5 bases from J, leaving 16 bases between. The CDR3 runs 16 residues. CDR1 and CDR2 from the germline V gene are SGHTA and FQGTGA. The DNA of the CDR3 is TGTGCCAGCAGCTTCGAGCAGACAGGATGGACCGGGGAGCTGTTTTTT. It encodes CASSFEQTGWTGELFF.

This sequence joins TRBV4-1 and TRBJ2-6; 8 bases map to TRBD1. Looked up from germline, CDR1 is MGHRA and CDR2 is YSYEKL. The CDR3 runs to 19 residues. Losses at the gene ends were 3 bases for V and 0 bases for J; bases not matched to a gene: 10. The CDR3 DNA follows: TGCGCCAGCAGCCACCCCGACAGGGGCTTTAGCTCTGGGGCCAACGTCCTGACTTTC. Residues: CASSHPDRGFSSGANVLTF.

This clonotype was counted between two and nine times. This rearrangement joins TRBV4-1 to TRBJ2-5, with D perhaps TRBD1 (5 bases). Trimming took 1 base from V and 1 from J, leaving 16 bases between them. Germline-derived CDR1 and CDR2 are MGHRA and YSYEKL. This CDR3 comprises 17 residues. The CDR3 sequence is CASSQGLRDRLQETQYF. CDR3 in DNA: TGCGCCAGCAGCCAAGGTCTCAGAGACAGACTCCAAGAGACCCAGTACTTC.

For this clonotype: A single base separates this from a much larger clone, so it may be a read error. The J gene is TRBJ1-2, the V gene TRBV7-8, with TRBD1 matching 7 bases. The CDR3 length is 16 residues. CDR1 and CDR2 from the germline V gene are SGHVS and FQNEAQ. J gave up 10 bases and V 5 bases, and 19 bases lay outside the gene matches. This CDR3 is CASSPRRYDRVEDYTF. The CDR3 DNA sequence: TGTGCCAGCAGCCCGCGGCGATACGACAGGGTGGAGGACTACACCTTC. Combining the CDR3 with reference TRBV7-8 and TRBJ1-2 gives the whole variable domain GAGVSQSPRYKVAKRGQDVALRCDPISGHVSLFWYQQALGQGPEFLTYFQNEAQLDKSGLPSDRFFAERPEGSVSTLKIQRTQQEDSAVYLCASSPRRYDRVEDYTFGSGTRLTVV.

The table lists this clonotype with many counts. The chain joins TRBV5-5 to TRBJ1-5; D is possibly TRBD1 (5 bases). Trimming stripped 0 bases from V and 2 bases from J, with 9 bases between. This CDR3 contains 15 residues. The germline gives CDR1 SGHKS, CDR2 YYEKEE (reference sequence). CDR3 sequence: CASSLGGFGNQPQHF. CDR3 sequence (DNA): TGTGCCAGCAGCTTGGGGGGCTTTGGCAATCAGCCCCAGCATTTT.

V usage is TRBV6-5 and J usage is TRBJ2-1; TRBD1 agrees at 10 bases. This CDR3 is 15 amino acids long. CDR1 is MNHEY and CDR2 is SVGAGI in the germline V gene. Trimming removed 4 bases from V and 3 bases from J; junction bases left unmatched: 3. In DNA form, the CDR3 reads TGTGCCAGCAGTTGGGACAGGGGACTCTACAATGAGCAGTTCTTC. Translating it yields CASSWDRGLYNEQFF.

This clonotype was seen ten or more times. The genes are TRBV7-6 and TRBJ2-7; D is unclear. The CDR3 extends over 12 amino acids. The V end was cut by 5 bases, the J end by 4 bases, with 9 bases between. Germline-derived CDR1 and CDR2 are SGHVS and FNYEAQ. In DNA form, the CDR3 reads TGTGCCAGCAGCCGAACAGTTTACGAGCAGTACTTC. Its translation is CASSRTVYEQYF.

The chain recombines TRBV6-1 with TRBJ2-6, with no clear D. Germline assignment: CDR1 MNHNS and CDR2 SASEGT. With 1 base removed from V and 4 bases from J, the gap between germline ends came to 8 bases. This CDR3 region has 15 residues. CDR3 amino acids: CASSEEVYGANVLTF. The CDR3 coding sequence is TGTGCCAGCAGTGAAGAGGTGTACGGGGCCAACGTCCTGACTTTC.

The chain couples TRBV7-4 to TRBJ2-7; TRBD1 aligns across 7 bases. Germline trimming cut 5 bases from V and 3 bases from J; bases unmatched to any gene: 4. CDR1 is SGHVT, CDR2 SQSDAQ, per germline. This CDR3 region has 13 residues. The CDR3 DNA reads as TGTGCCAGCAGCACCACAGGGGACTACGAGCAGTACGTC. Encoded protein: CASSTTGDYEQYV.